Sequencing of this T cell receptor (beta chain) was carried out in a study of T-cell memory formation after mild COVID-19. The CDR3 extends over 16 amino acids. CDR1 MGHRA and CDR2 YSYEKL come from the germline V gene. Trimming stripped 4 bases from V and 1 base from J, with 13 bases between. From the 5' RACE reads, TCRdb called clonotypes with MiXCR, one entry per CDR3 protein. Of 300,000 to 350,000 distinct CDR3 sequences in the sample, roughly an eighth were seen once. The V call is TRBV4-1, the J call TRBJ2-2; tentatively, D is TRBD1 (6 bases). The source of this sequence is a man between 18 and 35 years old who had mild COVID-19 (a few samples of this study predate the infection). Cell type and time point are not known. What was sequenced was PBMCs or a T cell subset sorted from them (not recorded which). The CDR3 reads CASSPAGALNTGELFF. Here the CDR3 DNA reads TGCGCCAGCAGCCCCGCAGGGGCGTTGAACACCGGGGAGCTGTTTTTT.